This T cell receptor beta chain was sequenced for a study of shared clonotypes between healthy human individuals. The authors ran the assay at deep level. How the authors handled the data: For the immunoSEQ data, sequences were junction-only without quality scores, so filtering differed. The assay was immunoSEQ multiplex PCR, and TCRdb's table has in-frame clones only and misses some. V and J calls and clone size come straight from that table; D and trimming were deduced from the DNA. The sample gives about 2.2 million clones, 93% of which show up once; 1.5% to 2% is in the top ten. Note on this clone: Its antigen is unidentified.

Study-level points and caveats: Naive subsets tended to show greater estimated richness than memory subsets.

Naive CD8 cells lacked CD45RO, underwent positive selection for CCR7 and left out terminally differentiated effector memory CD45RA+ cells. All of the donors resided in Nashville, Tennessee, and each was a Caucasian adult. This CDR3 has 15 residues. The germline gives CDR1 MNHEY, CDR2 SMNVEV (reference sequence). The ends were cut back, 3 bases at V and 5 bases at J, with 14 bases in the middle. The chain couples TRBV27 to TRBJ2-1, with D possibly TRBD2 on 6 matching bases. What was sequenced was naive CD8+ T cells from PBMCs. The clonotype originates from a man between 18 and 35 years old in good health. Some clones in this sample may be carry-over from other donors' samples. The CDR3 loop reads CASSLWDSANNEQFF. The CDR3 DNA follows: TGTGCCAGCAGTTTGTGGGACTCGGCAAACAATGAGCAGTTCTTC.